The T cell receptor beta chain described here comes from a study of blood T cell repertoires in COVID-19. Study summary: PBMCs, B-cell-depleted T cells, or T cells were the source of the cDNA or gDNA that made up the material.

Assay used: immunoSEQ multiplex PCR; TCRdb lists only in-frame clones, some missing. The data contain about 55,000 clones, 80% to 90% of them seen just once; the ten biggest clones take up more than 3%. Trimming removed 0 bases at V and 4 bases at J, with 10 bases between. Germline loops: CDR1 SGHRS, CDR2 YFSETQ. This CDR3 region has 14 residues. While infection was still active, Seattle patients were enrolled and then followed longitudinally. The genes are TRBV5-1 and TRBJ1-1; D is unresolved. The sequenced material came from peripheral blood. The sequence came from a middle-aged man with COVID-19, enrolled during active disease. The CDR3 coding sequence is TGCGCCAGCAGCTTGGGGTTAGATAGCACTGAAGCTTTCTTT. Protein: CASSLGLDSTEAFF.